Sequencing of this T cell receptor beta chain was carried out in a study of vaccination effects on CD4 cells after COVID-19. Study information: Sampling occurred 16 days and one week pre-vaccination in a couple of convalescent patients.

About this clone: Its target is not known.

Antigen-specific CD4+ T cell clonotypes were called by their expansion after viral peptide-pool culture in ViraFEST. Following 10 days of culture, CD4+ T cells were isolated. Documented for the person is a PCR-confirmed SARS-CoV-2 infection occurring between March and December 2020. PBMC cultures contained two million cells per well, about 11 IU/ml IL-2 and roughly 9.5 ug/ml peptides. Half the medium was replaced with IL-2 medium on days 3 and 7. The V and J ends lost 2 bases and 6 bases, in that order; junction bases with no gene match: 5. CDR3 size: 14 residues. In germline, CDR1 is SGHNT, CDR2 YENEEA. Some clones are missing from TCRdb's copy, which holds only in-frame ones; the method was immunoSEQ multiplex PCR. The profile shows tens of thousands of clones, about 69% of them singletons. General study points: Few convalescent patients were included, and no early post-infection timepoints were sampled.

This TCR was sampled from a human donor who had a prior SARS-CoV-2 infection. The material was CD4+ T cells from PBMCs cultured with HIV peptides, obtained before COVID-19 vaccination. The sample's subset: HIV-1 Nef peptide pool negative control/reference culture. The genes are TRBV11-3 and TRBJ2-3; TRBD2 matches at 7 bases. CDR3: CASSLRSGKDTQYF. In DNA form, the CDR3 reads TGTGCCAGCAGCTTACGGAGCGGGAAGGATACGCAGTATTTT.